This note documents a single T cell receptor (beta chain) sequence. The data belong to a study of technical replicates of blood from a handful of donors. Germline V gene lookup returns CDR1 SGHRS and CDR2 YFSETQ. The CDR3 runs 14 residues. The V gene end was trimmed by 4 bases and the J gene end by 6 bases; junction bases not matched to a gene: 8. Here immunoSEQ multiplex PCR was the method, and the copy in TCRdb shows in-frame clones only, minus some. Here the sample spans about 8,700 clones, about nine tenths being singletons. Input material: PBMCs. The receptor was isolated from a human donor in good health. The V and J genes are TRBV5-1 and TRBJ2-3, with 7 bases identical to TRBD1. CDR3 region: CASSKDEGADTQYF. CDR3 DNA: TGCGCCAGCAGCAAGGACGAGGGGGCGGATACGCAGTATTTT. The variable domain in full, with the rest retrieved from reference TRBV5-1 and TRBJ2-3, is KAGVTQTPRYLIKTRGQQVTLSCSPISGHRSVSWYQQTPGQGLQFLFEYFSETQRNKGNFPGRFSGRQFSNSRSEMNVSTLELGDSALYLCASSKDEGADTQYFGPGTRLTVL.